This T cell receptor (beta chain) was documented in a study of shared clonotypes between healthy human individuals (TCRdb year 2020). About the full investigation: The cohort comprised a couple of women and a few men aged 18 to 49 years. Leukapheresis yielded between about 0.94 and 9 billion PBMCs per donor. To increase sequencing depth and limit assay-specific biases, TCR repertoire library preparation and sequencing were carried out by different laboratories using diverse techniques. For each donor, CD4 naive and CD4 memory were each given three plates, CD8 naive was given two plates, and CD8 memory was given one plate. To estimate repertoire size and how much clonotypes are shared between individuals, the study performed deep sequencing of blood TCR repertoires from about five healthy adults. Results and caveats for the whole study, not just this receptor: Sampling was restricted to blood, and TCR repertoires in tissue are likely to differ from TCR repertoires in blood. Naive subsets generally had larger estimated clonotype richness than memory subsets. Roughly 5% of naive CD4, 3.5% of naive CD8, roughly 2.4% of memory CD4, and roughly 0.4% of memory CD8 clonotypes were shared across several donors. Because the study included a small number of donors, the genetic and exposure-history diversity represented was limited. Clonotypes shared by all four sorted-subset donors showed higher generation probabilities than non-shared clonotypes. Pairwise subsampling indicated that sequencing depth was expected to affect the degree of clonotype sharing among donors. Incomplete sequencing was indicated by rarefaction of sorted-subset datasets, despite the large sequencing depth.

Donors were healthy HIV-negative adults with no recently reported acute infections or vaccinations. All donors were Caucasian adults living in Nashville, Tennessee, USA. CD4+ T cells were enriched through magnetic negative selection, after which naive cells were positively selected on CD45RA and the remaining negative fraction served as the memory subset. Blood was collected by leukapheresis, and PBMCs were isolated by Ficoll-Histopaque density gradient centrifugation and then cryopreserved in liquid nitrogen vapor phase. Purity and quantity of every magnetically sorted T cell population were checked by analytical flow cytometry. From each sorted fraction, genomic DNA was isolated and quantified by UV absorbance on a Nanodrop 2000c. Comment on this clone: It has no known antigen specificity. No base-level quality is on record; no much larger clone is a single base apart.

TCR CDR3 regions were amplified from genomic DNA by multiplex PCR using the deep immunoSEQ assay. Genomic DNA extracted from each cell subset was distributed evenly over all wells of several immunoSEQ 96-well plates, and each plate served as one replicate. For sorted subsets, approximately 190 ng genomic DNA, equal to 30,000 or so T cell genomes, was loaded into each replicate PCR. Purified libraries were quantified with a Qubit 3.0 fluorometer, sized on a Bioanalyzer 2100, and re-quantified with the KAPA Library Quantification kit. Each immunoSEQ 96-well plate was sequenced on its own single-read 150-cycle Illumina NextSeq 550 flow cell. Per the authors' processing: Because the immunoSEQ output held only junctional sequences and lacked quality scores, the filtering could not match the filtering applied to full-length reads. To assign V/J genes and CDR3, sequences were annotated using PyIR, a Python wrapper for IgBLAST v1.9, with IMGT germline references. Reads were filtered out if the reads had weak V/J assignments (E-value above 1e-6), no CDR3, stop codons, out-of-frame junctions, or ambiguous translated residues. A V3J clonotype was defined by an identical inferred V gene, J gene, and CDR3 amino acid sequence. Percentage overlap between repertoires was computed as shared unique clonotypes divided by the size of the smaller repertoire. Repertoire richness was assessed with RTK rarefaction, the Chao1 estimator, and Recon v2.1 estimates of unobserved clonotypes. Generation probabilities for all TCRbeta clonotypes obtained by the gDNA method from a handful of donors were computed using OLGA. The table comes from immuneACCESS by way of TCRdb, which keeps in-frame sequences with V and J called. Part of the clones is missing from these tables; in studies checked, under half for an unresolved V gene and the rest for unknown reasons. That table is the source of V, J and clone size, and D and trimming were worked out from the DNA. This sample holds under 300,000 clones; 65% to 70% were observed only once. The top ten hold 11% of the sample.

V is pared back by 4 bases and J by 2 bases, with 18 bases lying between the germline termini. Including the terminal cysteine and phenylalanine, the CDR3 comprises 16 residues. The sequence is cut down to CDR3 DNA, 48 bases in frame from base 1. CDR1 and CDR2 are read off the germline V gene as SGHRS and YFSETQ. The sequenced sample was memory CD4+ T cells sorted from blood. The sample's cell subset or site label is to be understood as: CD45RA-negative fraction. The source is a man aged 30-40 years in good health. The chain links TRBV5-1 with TRBJ2-5, with the D gene call left open. The CDR3 has the sequence CASSLRQIGYQETQYF. In nucleotides, the sequence is TGCGCCAGCAGCCTACGACAAATCGGTTATCAAGAGACCCAGTACTTC.